This T cell receptor (beta chain) is drawn from a study of identical twins. Findings of the study overall: Monozygotic twin pairs showed more out-of-frame TCR alpha sharing than models estimated. Cord blood's abundant beta clonotypes had fewer insertions, unlike memory repertoires. Findings depended on cross-sectional statistics rather than tracking the same donors.

Each cDNA held unique molecular identifiers, and template switching gave it a universal primer site. TCRdb re-derived calls from the 5' RACE reads in MiXCR, one entry per CDR3 protein. The sample holds about 890,000 distinct CDR3 sequences; roughly 12% are singletons and the top ten take under 2%. Comments on this clonotype: Its antigen remains unknown.

The CDR3 covers 15 residues. In germline, CDR1 is SGHTA, CDR2 FQGNSA. Losses at the gene ends were 3 bases for V and 2 bases for J; bases not matched to a gene: 4. The data were also submitted as part of a second study, on yellow fever vaccine responses in identical twins.

The chain is built from TRBV7-2 and TRBJ2-7; 10 bases map to TRBD2. Material: PBMCs. The sequence derives from a woman younger than 35 in good health. CDR3: CASSFVLAGAYEQYF. CDR3 DNA: TGTGCCAGCAGCTTTGTCCTAGCGGGGGCCTACGAGCAGTACTTC.